The 19 T cell receptor beta chains given below trace back to one sample, sequenced in a study of CD8+ T cells in alopecia areata. Extraction and reverse transcription of RNA yielded cDNA as the sequencing template. Data came from immunoSEQ multiplex PCR; TCRdb stores just in-frame clones and leaves some out. The profile shows 95,000 to 100,000 clones, roughly three fifths of them singletons. This sample's treatment: oral pan-JAK inhibitor, 5-10 mg twice daily. Source: CD8+ T cells sorted from blood, taken at roughly week 58, from a patient treated with tofacitinib. These receptor sequences come from a human donor with alopecia areata.

This clone was detected a few times. V is TRBV5-1 and J is TRBJ2-1; possible D gene TRBD2, 6 bases. Germline assignment: CDR1 SGHRS and CDR2 YFSETQ. This CDR3 region has 16 residues. V was cut by 3 bases and J by 7 bases, with 20 bases left in between. The CDR3 nucleotides are TGCGCCAGCAGCTCGCGGACTAAGTTTCTCGGGAATGAGCAGTTCTTC. Its protein product is CASSSRTKFLGNEQFF.

The chain is built from TRBV30 and TRBJ2-5; the D gene is possibly TRBD2 (7 bases). This CDR3 spans 15 amino acids. Trimming shortened V by 4 bases and J by 4 bases, and 19 bases separated the two germline ends. Germline-derived CDR1 and CDR2 are GTSNPN and SVGIG (reference sequence). The CDR3 loop is CAWTSEGGPSETQYF. CDR3 sequence (DNA): TGTGCCTGGACCTCTGAGGGGGGGCCTTCAGAGACCCAGTACTTC.

A few counts support this clone. The chain recombines TRBV5-1 with TRBJ2-1, with a weak D call TRBD2 (5 bases). CDR3 length: 16 amino acids. Trimming cost V 0 bases and J 7 bases, with 17 bases left between them. Germline V gene sequence: CDR1 SGHRS, CDR2 YFSETQ. The CDR3, as DNA: TGCGCCAGCAGCTTGGTCCTTGAGCGGATTGAGAATGAGCAGTTCTTC. Translation gives CASSLVLERIENEQFF.

Only one count was recorded for this clone. This rearrangement joins TRBV27 to TRBJ1-1; 9 nucleotides line up with TRBD1. V trimming: 3 bases; J trimming: 4 bases; junction bases outside the gene matches: 3. In germline, CDR1 is MNHEY, CDR2 SMNVEV (reference sequence). This CDR3 is built from 14 residues. The CDR3 DNA reads as TGTGCCAGCAGTTTCCGACAGGGGGGCACTGAAGCTTTCTTT. Translating gives CASSFRQGGTEAFF.

The J gene is TRBJ1-2, the V gene TRBV29-1; 7 positions match TRBD1. V was pared by 2 bases and J by 5 bases, with 8 bases of the junction left unmatched. The CDR3 loop spans 14 amino acids. The germline CDR1 and CDR2 sequences are SQVTM and ANQGSEA. CDR3: CSVEREGARYGYTF. The DNA for the CDR3 is TGCAGCGTTGAAAGGGAGGGGGCGCGGTATGGCTACACCTTC.

CDR3 region: CATWGAGPHSYQETQYF. CDR3 in DNA: TGTGCCACCTGGGGAGCAGGCCCTCACTCGTACCAAGAGACCCAGTACTTC. J is TRBJ2-5 and V is TRBV15; the D gene is possibly TRBD2 (5 bases). Trimming shortened V by 8 bases and J by 0 bases, and 22 bases separated the two germline ends. The CDR3 length is 17 residues. CDR1 and CDR2 (germline): LNHNV, YYDKDF (reference sequence).

V and J are TRBV27 and TRBJ2-7; D not certain. CDR3 length: 14 residues. Germline loops: CDR1 MNHEY, CDR2 SMNVEV (reference sequence). With 0 bases removed from V and 3 bases from J, the gap between germline ends came to 9 bases. The DNA for the CDR3 is TGTGCCAGCAGTTTATCCTTGAAGGGCTACGAGCAGTACTTC. Protein: CASSLSLKGYEQYF.

The chain combines TRBV19 with TRBJ1-5, with 7 bases identical to TRBD1. The CDR3 has 12 residues. Germline V gives CDR1 LNHDA, CDR2 SQIVND (reference sequence). In DNA, the CDR3 is TGTGCGACAGGGTATAGCAATCAGCCCCAGCATTTT. Protein: CATGYSNQPQHF.

The J gene is TRBJ2-7, the V gene TRBV29-1; 7 nucleotides line up with TRBD1. Trimming took 3 bases from V and 2 from J; bases not matched to a gene: 4. The germline CDR1 and CDR2 sequences are SQVTM and ANQGSEA. The length of the CDR3 is 13 residues. CDR3 residues: CSVDQGEAYEQYF. DNA of the CDR3: TGCAGCGTTGATCAGGGGGAAGCCTACGAGCAGTACTTC.

The chain recombines TRBV29-1 with TRBJ2-3, with TRBD1 identical over 8 bases. This CDR3 has 13 amino acids. Germline V gene sequence: CDR1 SQVTM, CDR2 ANQGSEA. V shed 6 bases, J shed 0 bases, and the junction held 2 bases outside the gene matches. Here the CDR3 DNA reads TGCAGCGTCTGGACAGGGAGCACAGATACGCAGTATTTT. This gives the protein CSVWTGSTDTQYF.

This chain uses TRBV14 with TRBJ1-4, with D uncertain. Trimming took off 0 bases at V and 14 bases at J, with 10 bases between the two ends. The CDR3 covers 12 residues. Germline V lookup: CDR1 SGHDN, CDR2 FVKESK. The CDR3 coding sequence is TGTGCCAGCAGCCAAGATGGCCCCCCCCTGTTTTTT. Translation gives CASSQDGPPLFF.

This rearrangement joins TRBV7-8 to TRBJ2-5, with D maybe TRBD2 (6 bases). CDR1 is SGHVS and CDR2 is FQNEAQ in the germline V gene. V was clipped by 5 bases and J by 5 bases, with 18 bases between them. This CDR3 region has 15 residues. The CDR3 coding sequence is TGTGCCAGCAGCCACCCGTTAGGAGGGTTCGAGACCCAGTACTTC. Translating it yields CASSHPLGGFETQYF.

This clone came up a few times. The chain combines TRBV7-2 with TRBJ2-1; TRBD2 agrees at 8 bases. V trimming: 5 bases; J trimming: 8 bases; junction bases outside the gene matches: 5. The CDR3 length is 13 residues. Germline V gene sequence: CDR1 SGHTA, CDR2 FQGNSA. The CDR3 DNA is TGTGCCAGCAGCCACGGGGGGGCATATGAGCAGTTCTTC. Translated: CASSHGGAYEQFF.

This clone has only a few counts. The chain combines TRBV29-1 with TRBJ2-2; D is undetermined. Germline values: CDR1 SQVTM, CDR2 ANQGSEA. Trimming took 4 bases from V and 1 from J, leaving 10 bases between them. The CDR3 length is 14 residues. This CDR3 reads CSVGAPWNTGELFF. The CDR3 DNA reads as TGCAGCGTTGGCGCGCCCTGGAACACCGGGGAGCTGTTTTTT.

V and J are TRBV19 and TRBJ1-5; no firm D call. V lost 4 bases, J lost 3 bases, and 1 base lay in between. There are 11 residues in the CDR3. Germline V lookup: CDR1 LNHDA, CDR2 SQIVND (reference sequence). CDR3 sequence (DNA): TGTGCCAGTAGTAACAATCAGCCCCAGCATTTT. Translation: CASSNNQPQHF. Complete variable domain (other parts from reference TRBV19 and TRBJ1-5): DGGITQSPKYLFRKEGQNVTLSCEQNLNHDAMYWYRQDPGQGLRLIYYSQIVNDFQKGDIAEGYSVSREKKESFPLTVTSAQKNPTAFYLCASSNNQPQHFGDGTRLSIL.

This clone was seen only a few times. This chain uses TRBV9 with TRBJ1-1, with D maybe TRBD1 (5 bases). Trimming left V 7 bases short and J 4 bases short, with 11 bases between. Germline-derived CDR1 and CDR2 are SGDLS and YYNGEE. This CDR3 region has 12 residues. CDR3 bases: TGTGCCAGCGGAAGCAGGGCCACTGAAGCTTTCTTT. Encoded protein: CASGSRATEAFF.

CDR3 DNA sequence: TGTGCCAGCAGTGATCCCACAGGGGGAGCAGATACGCAGTATTTT. It encodes CASSDPTGGADTQYF. The genes are TRBV6-1 and TRBJ2-3; 8 nucleotides agree with TRBD1. With V trimmed by 3 bases and J by 4 bases, 6 bases remained unmatched. The CDR3 sequence is 15 residues long. Germline CDR1 is MNHNS and CDR2 is SASEGT.

This clone was detected a few times. The chain is built from TRBV5-6 and TRBJ2-7; D possibly corresponds to TRBD1 (6 bases). Germline V CDR1 and CDR2: SGHDT, YYEEEE. The V end lost 0 bases, the J end lost 3 bases, and 10 bases lay between the germline ends. The CDR3 is 14 residues long. The CDR3 bases are TGTGCCAGCAGCTTGGGGACAGCTAACTACGAGCAGTACTTC. Translating gives CASSLGTANYEQYF.

This chain uses TRBV7-6 with TRBJ2-1; 8 positions agree with TRBD2. The trim removed 5 bases at V and 5 bases at J, leaving 8 bases unmatched. Germline values: CDR1 SGHVS, CDR2 FNYEAQ. The CDR3 consists of 15 residues. The CDR3 here is CASSREGGGHNEQFF. In DNA form, the CDR3 reads TGTGCCAGCAGCCGAGAGGGCGGGGGGCACAATGAGCAGTTCTTC.